The 2 T cell receptor beta chains listed next were all sequenced from one sample in a study of cytomegalovirus exposure and HLA in healthy donors. The PCR contained 60 Vbeta and 13 Jbeta primers. Using immunoSEQ multiplex PCR, the repertoire was profiled, and TCRdb retains in-frame clones only, with some absent. Among more than 80,000 clones, 60% to 85% were seen once, and the ten largest hold approximately 5.6%. What was sequenced was PBMCs. These receptors all stem from a man aged 18 to 29 in good health and CMV-seropositive.

This chain connects TRBV28 to TRBJ2-2; D is possibly TRBD2 (5 bases). This CDR3 has 14 amino acids. V was clipped by 7 bases and J by 5 bases, with 14 bases between them. Per the germline V gene, CDR1 is MDHEN and CDR2 is SYDVKM. The CDR3 nucleotides read TGTGCCAGCACCGACGCGGGCCGTACCGGGGAGCTGTTTTTT. Protein: CASTDAGRTGELFF.

This clone was seen just once. The chain employs TRBV4-1 and TRBJ2-1; D is possibly TRBD1 (5 bases). Germline lookup yields CDR1 MGHRA and CDR2 YSYEKL. CDR3 length equals 15 residues. Trimming took 3 bases from V and 4 from J, leaving 13 bases between them. The CDR3 region has the DNA TGCGCCAGCAGCCATAACCCGACAGAATACAATGAGCAGTTCTTC. It encodes CASSHNPTEYNEQFF.